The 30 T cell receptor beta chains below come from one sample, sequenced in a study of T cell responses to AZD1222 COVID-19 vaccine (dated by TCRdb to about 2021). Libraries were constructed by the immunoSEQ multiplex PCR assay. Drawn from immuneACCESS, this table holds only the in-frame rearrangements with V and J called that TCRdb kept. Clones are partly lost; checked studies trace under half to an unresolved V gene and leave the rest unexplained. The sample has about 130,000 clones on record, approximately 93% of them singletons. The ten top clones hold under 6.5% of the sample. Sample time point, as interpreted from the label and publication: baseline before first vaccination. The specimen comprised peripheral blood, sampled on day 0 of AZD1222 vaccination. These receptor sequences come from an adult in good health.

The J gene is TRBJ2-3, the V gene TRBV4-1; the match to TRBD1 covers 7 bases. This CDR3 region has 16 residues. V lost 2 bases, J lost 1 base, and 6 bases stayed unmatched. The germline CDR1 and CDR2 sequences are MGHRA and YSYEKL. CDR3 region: CASSQPYRGRTDTQYF. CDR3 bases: TGCGCCAGCAGCCAACCTTACAGGGGCCGCACAGATACGCAGTATTTT.

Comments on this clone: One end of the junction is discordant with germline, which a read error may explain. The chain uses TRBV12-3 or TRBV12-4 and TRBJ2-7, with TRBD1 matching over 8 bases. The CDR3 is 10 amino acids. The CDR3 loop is CASRQGQGFF. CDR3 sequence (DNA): TGTGCCAGCAGACAAGGACAGGGTTTCTTC.

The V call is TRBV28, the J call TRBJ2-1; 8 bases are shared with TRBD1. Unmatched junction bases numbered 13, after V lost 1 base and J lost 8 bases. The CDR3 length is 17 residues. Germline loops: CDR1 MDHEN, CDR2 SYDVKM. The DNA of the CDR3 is TGTGCCAGCAGTTTATATCGGGGACAGGCGTTTTTCCATGAGCAGTTCTTC. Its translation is CASSLYRGQAFFHEQFF.

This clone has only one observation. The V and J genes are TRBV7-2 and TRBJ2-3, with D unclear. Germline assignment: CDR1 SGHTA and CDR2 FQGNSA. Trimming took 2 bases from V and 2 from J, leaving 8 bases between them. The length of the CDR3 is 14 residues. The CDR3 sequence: CASSLIPLTDTQYF. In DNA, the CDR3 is TGTGCCAGCAGCTTAATCCCTCTCACAGATACGCAGTATTTT.

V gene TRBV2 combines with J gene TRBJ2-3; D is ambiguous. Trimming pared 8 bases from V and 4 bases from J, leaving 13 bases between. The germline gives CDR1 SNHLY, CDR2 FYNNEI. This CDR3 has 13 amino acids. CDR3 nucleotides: TGTGCCAGCGGCCGGGCGCCCCCAGATACGCAGTATTTT. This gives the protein CASGRAPPDTQYF.

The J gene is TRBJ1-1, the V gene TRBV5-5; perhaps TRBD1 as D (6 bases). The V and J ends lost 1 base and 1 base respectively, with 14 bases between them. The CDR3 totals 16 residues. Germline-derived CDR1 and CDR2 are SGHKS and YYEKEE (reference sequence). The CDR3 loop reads CASSLRGARANTEAFF. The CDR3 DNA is TGTGCCAGCAGCTTGAGGGGGGCGCGAGCGAACACTGAAGCTTTCTTT.

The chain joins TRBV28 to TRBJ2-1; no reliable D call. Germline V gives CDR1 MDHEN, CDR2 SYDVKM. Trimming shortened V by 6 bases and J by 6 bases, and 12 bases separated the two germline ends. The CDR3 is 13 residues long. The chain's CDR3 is CASRPLSRNEQFF. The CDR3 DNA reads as TGTGCCAGCAGACCTCTTAGTCGCAATGAGCAGTTCTTC. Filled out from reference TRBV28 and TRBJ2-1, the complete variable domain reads DVKVTQSSRYLVKRTGEKVFLECVQDMDHENMFWYRQDPGLGLRLIYFSYDVKMKEKGDIPEGYSVSREKKERFSLILESASTNQTSMYLCASRPLSRNEQFFGPGTRLTVL.

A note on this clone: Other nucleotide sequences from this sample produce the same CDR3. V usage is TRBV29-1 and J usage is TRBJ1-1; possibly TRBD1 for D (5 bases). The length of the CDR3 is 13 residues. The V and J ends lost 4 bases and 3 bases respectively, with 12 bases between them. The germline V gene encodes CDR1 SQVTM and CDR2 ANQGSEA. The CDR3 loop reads CSVGSGRDTEAFF. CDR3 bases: TGCAGCGTTGGGTCAGGGCGGGACACTGAAGCTTTCTTT.

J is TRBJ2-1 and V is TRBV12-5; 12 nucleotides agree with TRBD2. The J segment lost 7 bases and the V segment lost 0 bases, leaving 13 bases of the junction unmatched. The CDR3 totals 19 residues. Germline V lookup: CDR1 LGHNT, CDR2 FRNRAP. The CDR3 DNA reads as TGTGCTAGTGGTTTGGTAGGGGCTATCGGACTAGCGGGACGAAATGAGCAGTTCTTC. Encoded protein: CASGLVGAIGLAGRNEQFF. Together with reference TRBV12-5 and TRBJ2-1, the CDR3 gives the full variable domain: DARVTQTPRHKVTEMGQEVTMRCQPILGHNTVFWYRQTMMQGLELLAYFRNRAPLDDSGMPKDRFSAEMPDATLATLKIQPSEPRDSAVYFCASGLVGAIGLAGRNEQFFGPGTRLTVL.

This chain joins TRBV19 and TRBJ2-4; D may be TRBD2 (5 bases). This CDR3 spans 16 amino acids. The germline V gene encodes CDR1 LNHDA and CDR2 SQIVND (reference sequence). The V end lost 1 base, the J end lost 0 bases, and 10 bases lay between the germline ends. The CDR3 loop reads CASSIGSGLAKNIQYF. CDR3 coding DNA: TGTGCCAGTAGTATAGGAAGCGGCCTAGCCAAAAACATTCAGTACTTC. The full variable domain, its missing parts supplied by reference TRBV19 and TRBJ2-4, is DGGITQSPKYLFRKEGQNVTLSCEQNLNHDAMYWYRQDPGQGLRLIYYSQIVNDFQKGDIAEGYSVSREKKESFPLTVTSAQKNPTAFYLCASSIGSGLAKNIQYFGAGTRLSVL.

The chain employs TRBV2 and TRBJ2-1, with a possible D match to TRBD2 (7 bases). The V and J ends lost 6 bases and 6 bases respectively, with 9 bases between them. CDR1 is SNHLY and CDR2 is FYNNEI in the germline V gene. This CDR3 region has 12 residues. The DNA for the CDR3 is TGTGCCAGCAGGGGAGGGGGCAATGAGCAGTTCTTC. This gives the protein CASRGGGNEQFF.

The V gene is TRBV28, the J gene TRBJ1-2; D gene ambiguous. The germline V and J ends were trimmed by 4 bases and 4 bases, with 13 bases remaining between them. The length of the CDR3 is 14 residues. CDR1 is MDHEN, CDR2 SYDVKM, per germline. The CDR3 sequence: CASSSPDGLYGYTF. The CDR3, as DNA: TGTGCCAGCAGTTCCCCGGACGGACTCTATGGCTACACCTTC.

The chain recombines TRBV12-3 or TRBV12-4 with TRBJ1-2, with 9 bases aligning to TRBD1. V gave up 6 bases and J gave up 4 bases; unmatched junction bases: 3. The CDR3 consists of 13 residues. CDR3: CASRGQGIYGYTF. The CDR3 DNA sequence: TGTGCCAGCAGGGGACAGGGAATCTATGGCTACACCTTC.

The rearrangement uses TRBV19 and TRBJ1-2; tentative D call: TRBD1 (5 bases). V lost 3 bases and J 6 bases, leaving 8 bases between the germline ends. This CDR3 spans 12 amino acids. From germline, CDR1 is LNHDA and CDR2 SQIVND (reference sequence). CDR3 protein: CASSIQGDGYTF. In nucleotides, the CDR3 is TGTGCCAGTAGTATCCAGGGAGATGGCTACACCTTC.

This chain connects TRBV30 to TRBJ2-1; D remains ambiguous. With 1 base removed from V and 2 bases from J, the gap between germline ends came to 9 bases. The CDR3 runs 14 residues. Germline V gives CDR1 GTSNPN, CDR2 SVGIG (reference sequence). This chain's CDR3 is CAWSGATPYNEQFF. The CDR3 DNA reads TGTGCCTGGAGTGGGGCGACCCCCTACAATGAGCAGTTCTTC. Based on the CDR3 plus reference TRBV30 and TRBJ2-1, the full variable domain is SQTIHQWPATLVQPVGSPLSLECTVEGTSNPNLYWYRQAAGRGLQLLFYSVGIGQISSEVPQNLSASRPQDRQFILSSKKLLLSDSGFYLCAWSGATPYNEQFFGPGTRLTVL.

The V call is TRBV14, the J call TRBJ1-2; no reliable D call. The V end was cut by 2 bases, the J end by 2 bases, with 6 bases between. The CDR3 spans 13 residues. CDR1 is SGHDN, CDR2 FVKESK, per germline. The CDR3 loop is CASSQFVNYGYTF. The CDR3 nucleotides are TGTGCCAGCAGCCAATTCGTAAACTATGGCTACACCTTC. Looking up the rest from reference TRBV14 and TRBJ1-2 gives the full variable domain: EAGVTQFPSHSVIEKGQTVTLRCDPISGHDNLYWYRRVMGKEIKFLLHFVKESKQDESGMPNNRFLAERTGGTYSTLKVQPAELEDSGVYFCASSQFVNYGYTFGSGTRLTVV.

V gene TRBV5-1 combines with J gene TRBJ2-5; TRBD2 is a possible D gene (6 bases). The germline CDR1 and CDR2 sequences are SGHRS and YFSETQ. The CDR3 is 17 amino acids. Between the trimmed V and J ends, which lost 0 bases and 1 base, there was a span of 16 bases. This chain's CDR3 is CASSLAGTGEGQETQYF. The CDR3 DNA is TGCGCCAGCAGCTTGGCCGGTACGGGAGAAGGCCAAGAGACCCAGTACTTC. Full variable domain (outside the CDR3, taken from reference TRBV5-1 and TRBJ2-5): KAGVTQTPRYLIKTRGQQVTLSCSPISGHRSVSWYQQTPGQGLQFLFEYFSETQRNKGNFPGRFSGRQFSNSRSEMNVSTLELGDSALYLCASSLAGTGEGQETQYFGPGTRLLVL.

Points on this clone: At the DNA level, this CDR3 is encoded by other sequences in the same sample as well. In nucleotides, the CDR3 is TGTGCCAGCTCACCCGAGGGGAATCAGCCCCAGCATTTT. Its translation is CASSPEGNQPQHF. The chain joins TRBV18 to TRBJ1-5, with TRBD1 as a possible D gene (5 bases). Germline V lookup: CDR1 KGHSH, CDR2 LQKENI. The CDR3 is made up of 13 amino acids. V gave up 3 bases and J gave up 4 bases, with 7 bases separating them.

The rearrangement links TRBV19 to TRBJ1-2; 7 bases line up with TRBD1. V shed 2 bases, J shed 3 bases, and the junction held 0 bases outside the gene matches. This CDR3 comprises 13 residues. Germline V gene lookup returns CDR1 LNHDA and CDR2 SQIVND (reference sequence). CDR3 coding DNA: TGTGCCAGTAGTATAACAGGGGACTATGGCTACACCTTC. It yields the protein CASSITGDYGYTF.

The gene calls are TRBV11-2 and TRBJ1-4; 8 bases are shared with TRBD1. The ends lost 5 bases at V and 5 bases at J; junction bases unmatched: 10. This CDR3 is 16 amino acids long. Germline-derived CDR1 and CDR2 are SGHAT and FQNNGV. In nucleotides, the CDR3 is TGTGCCAGCAGCCCCCGATCCACAGGGGGAAATGAAAAACTGTTTTTT. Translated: CASSPRSTGGNEKLFF.

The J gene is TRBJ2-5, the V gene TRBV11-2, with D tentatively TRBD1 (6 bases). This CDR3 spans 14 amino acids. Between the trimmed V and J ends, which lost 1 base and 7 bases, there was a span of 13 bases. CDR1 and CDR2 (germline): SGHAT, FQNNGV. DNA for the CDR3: TGTGCCAGCAGCTTAGTAGGACAGCGAACGACCCAGTACTTC. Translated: CASSLVGQRTTQYF.

The CDR3 region is CSARAEGGTEAFF. Written as DNA, the CDR3 is TGCAGTGCCCGTGCCGAAGGAGGAACTGAAGCTTTCTTT. J is TRBJ1-1 and V is TRBV29-1; no firm D call. The CDR3 has 13 residues. Germline V gene sequence: CDR1 SQVTM, CDR2 ANQGSEA.

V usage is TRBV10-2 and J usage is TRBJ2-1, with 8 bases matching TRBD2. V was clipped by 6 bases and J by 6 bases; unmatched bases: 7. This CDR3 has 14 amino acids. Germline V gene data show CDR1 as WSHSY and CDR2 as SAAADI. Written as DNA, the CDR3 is TGCGCCAGCAGAACGGGACTAGTGTTCAATGAGCAGTTCTTC. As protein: CASRTGLVFNEQFF.

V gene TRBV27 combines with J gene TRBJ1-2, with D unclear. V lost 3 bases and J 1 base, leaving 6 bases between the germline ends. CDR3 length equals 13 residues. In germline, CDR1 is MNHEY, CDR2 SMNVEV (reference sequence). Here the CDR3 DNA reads TGTGCCAGCAGTTTCCGAATTAACTATGGCTACACCTTC. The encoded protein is CASSFRINYGYTF.

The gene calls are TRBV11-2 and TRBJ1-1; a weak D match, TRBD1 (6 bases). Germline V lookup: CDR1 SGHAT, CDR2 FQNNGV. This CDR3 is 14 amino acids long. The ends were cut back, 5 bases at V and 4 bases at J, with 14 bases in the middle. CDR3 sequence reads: CASSQGSLGTEAFF. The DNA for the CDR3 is TGTGCCAGCAGCCAGGGGTCCCTAGGCACTGAAGCTTTCTTT.

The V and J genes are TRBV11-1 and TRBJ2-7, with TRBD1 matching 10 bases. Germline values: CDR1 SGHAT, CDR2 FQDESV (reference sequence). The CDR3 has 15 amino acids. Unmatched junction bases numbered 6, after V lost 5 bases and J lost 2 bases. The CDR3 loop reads CASSPTGTGAYEQYF. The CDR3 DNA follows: TGTGCCAGCAGCCCGACCGGGACAGGGGCCTACGAGCAGTACTTC.

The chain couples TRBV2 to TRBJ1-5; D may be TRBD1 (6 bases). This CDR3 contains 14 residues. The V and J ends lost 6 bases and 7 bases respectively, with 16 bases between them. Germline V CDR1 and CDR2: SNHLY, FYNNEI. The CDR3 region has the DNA TGTGCCAGCAGGAGGGGGTCAGGGAACCAGCCCCAGCATTTT. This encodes CASRRGSGNQPQHF.

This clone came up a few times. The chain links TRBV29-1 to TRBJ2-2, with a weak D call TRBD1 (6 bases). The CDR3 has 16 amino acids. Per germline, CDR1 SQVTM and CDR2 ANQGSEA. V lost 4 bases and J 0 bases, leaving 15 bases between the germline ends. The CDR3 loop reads CSVAGQRYANTGELFF. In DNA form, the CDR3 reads TGCAGCGTTGCCGGACAGAGATACGCGAACACCGGGGAGCTGTTTTTT.

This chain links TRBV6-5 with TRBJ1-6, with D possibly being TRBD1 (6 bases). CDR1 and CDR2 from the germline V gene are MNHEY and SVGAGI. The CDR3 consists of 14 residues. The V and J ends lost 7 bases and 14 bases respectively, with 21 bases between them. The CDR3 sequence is CASKRDMASGSLHF. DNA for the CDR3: TGTGCCAGCAAGAGGGACATGGCATCGGGATCCCTCCACTTT.

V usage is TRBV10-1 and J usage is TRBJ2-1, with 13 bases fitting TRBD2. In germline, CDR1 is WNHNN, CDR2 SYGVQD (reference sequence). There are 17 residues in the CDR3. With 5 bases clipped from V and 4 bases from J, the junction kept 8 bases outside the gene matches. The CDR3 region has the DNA TGCGCCAGCAGTTCCTCCGGGACTAGCGGGACATACAATGAGCAGTTCTTC. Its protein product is CASSSSGTSGTYNEQFF.